Shown below are 19 T cell receptor beta chains from a single sample sequenced in a study of monozygotic twins with inflammatory bowel disease. No DNA is given; TCRdb re-called the 5' RACE reads and lists each CDR3 protein once. The listing records 330,000 or so distinct CDR3 sequences. Sequencing was carried out using blood. The receptor source for this set is a human donor with ulcerative colitis or Crohn's disease, or a healthy co-twin of an affected twin (not recorded which).

The V call is TRBV5-1, the J call TRBJ2-7; the TCRdb call, TRBD2, lacks DNA for checking. The CDR3 is made up of 15 amino acids. Per germline, CDR1 SGHRS and CDR2 YFSETQ. Here the CDR3 reads CASSYMAGGLYEQYF.

The chain recombines TRBV5-1 with TRBJ1-1. Germline assignment: CDR1 SGHRS and CDR2 YFSETQ. CDR3 length: 16 amino acids. The CDR3 reads CASSPDPQGGNTEAFF.

The genes are TRBV5-1 and TRBJ1-4. Germline lookup yields CDR1 SGHRS and CDR2 YFSETQ. The length of the CDR3 is 14 residues. CDR3: CASRLGPSGEKLFF.

CDR3 residues: CASSLGDRSSYNSPLHF. This sequence joins TRBV7-9 and TRBJ1-6; absent DNA, TCRdb's TRBD1 call cannot be checked. This CDR3 is built from 17 residues. In germline, CDR1 is SEHNR, CDR2 FQNEAQ (reference sequence).

This sequence joins TRBV5-1 and TRBJ1-1; TCRdb lists TRBD1, though no DNA is available to test this call. Looked up from germline, CDR1 is SGHRS and CDR2 is YFSETQ. The CDR3 is 15 amino acids. The CDR3 protein is CASSFALGQGTEAFF. The complete variable domain, with remaining parts taken from reference TRBV5-1 and TRBJ1-1, reads KAGVTQTPRYLIKTRGQQVTLSCSPISGHRSVSWYQQTPGQGLQFLFEYFSETQRNKGNFPGRFSGRQFSNSRSEMNVSTLELGDSALYLCASSFALGQGTEAFFGQGTRLTVV.

The J gene is TRBJ1-1, the V gene TRBV4-1; the D call of TRBD1 rests on TCRdb alone, since no DNA is present to check it. CDR1 and CDR2 (germline): MGHRA, YSYEKL. The CDR3 covers 13 residues. The CDR3 loop reads CASSQVSAGRAFF.

CDR3 residues: CASSLILRRNRPYEQYF. V is TRBV28 and J is TRBJ2-7; as DNA is missing, the TRBD1 call by TCRdb cannot be tested. This CDR3 spans 17 amino acids. Germline loops: CDR1 MDHEN, CDR2 SYDVKM.

V gene TRBV7-2 combines with J gene TRBJ2-3. This CDR3 is built from 13 residues. Germline values: CDR1 SGHTA, CDR2 FQGNSA. This CDR3 is CASSLAWSDTQYF.

The genes are TRBV19 and TRBJ1-6; the TCRdb call, TRBD1, lacks DNA for checking. CDR1 is LNHDA, CDR2 SQIVND, per germline (reference sequence). The CDR3 runs to 15 residues. CDR3: CASTTTGLTNSPLHF.

The chain joins TRBV7-2 to TRBJ2-1; TCRdb reports TRBD2, a call that lacks DNA to check it against. This CDR3 region has 15 residues. The germline V gene has CDR1 SGHTA and CDR2 FQGNSA. This CDR3 is CASSRRTSGTVEQFF.

V and J are TRBV6-5 and TRBJ2-3. Germline CDR1 and CDR2: MNHEY and SVGAGI. The CDR3 totals 19 residues. This CDR3 reads CASSYRSSGFGSSTDTQYF.

The chain combines TRBV19 with TRBJ1-5. The CDR3 runs to 14 residues. Germline V gives CDR1 LNHDA, CDR2 SQIVND (reference sequence). Here the CDR3 reads CASSIYSLNQPQHF.

CDR3 sequence: CASSYGDPNTGELFF. The chain combines TRBV6-5 with TRBJ2-2; with no DNA, the TCRdb D assignment of TRBD1 cannot be verified. Germline V gene sequence: CDR1 MNHEY, CDR2 SVGAGI. There are 15 residues in the CDR3.

V and J are TRBV28 and TRBJ2-1; the TCRdb call, TRBD1, lacks DNA for checking. Germline V gene data show CDR1 as MDHEN and CDR2 as SYDVKM. The CDR3 has 16 amino acids. This CDR3 is CASSLIGRGTHNEQFF.

The chain joins TRBV19 to TRBJ1-4; TCRdb's assignment of TRBD1 cannot be checked, as there is no DNA. Per the germline V gene, CDR1 is LNHDA and CDR2 is SQIVND (reference sequence). The CDR3 loop spans 14 amino acids. The CDR3 loop is CASSHGQDSEKLFF. The whole variable domain, filled in from reference TRBV19 and TRBJ1-4, reads DGGITQSPKYLFRKEGQNVTLSCEQNLNHDAMYWYRQDPGQGLRLIYYSQIVNDFQKGDIAEGYSVSREKKESFPLTVTSAQKNPTAFYLCASSHGQDSEKLFFGSGTQLSVL.

The chain links TRBV19 to TRBJ2-4; TCRdb designates TRBD2, a call that cannot be tested without DNA. This CDR3 region has 16 residues. Germline CDR1 and CDR2: LNHDA and SQIVND (reference sequence). CDR3 sequence: CASSMSGGSAKNIQYF.

This chain connects TRBV20-1 to TRBJ1-2; TCRdb's D gene call, TRBD1, goes unchecked for lack of DNA. Germline V gene sequence: CDR1 DFQATT, CDR2 SNEGSKA (reference sequence). The CDR3 length is 12 residues. CDR3: CSGVQGTLGYTF.

The chain has TRBV7-3 and TRBJ2-5; TCRdb gives TRBD2 as the D gene, but with no DNA this cannot be confirmed. The CDR3 has 13 residues. Germline CDR1 and CDR2: SGHTA and FQGTGA. The CDR3 loop reads CASSFAREETQYF.

The chain links TRBV20-1 to TRBJ2-7. Germline V gene lookup returns CDR1 DFQATT and CDR2 SNEGSKA (reference sequence). This CDR3 contains 12 residues. CDR3 residues: CSAQGGPYEQYF.